This TCR beta chain derives from a study of shared clonotypes between healthy human individuals. For this clone: The antigen remains undetermined.

Study results and limitations: Although depth was large, rarefaction showed that sequencing of the sorted subsets was incomplete.

CD4+ cell separation produced CD45RA+ naive and CD45RA-negative memory subsets. The germline V gene has CDR1 SNHLY and CDR2 FYNNEI. V lost 7 bases, J lost 8 bases, and 15 bases lay in between. The CDR3 runs to 14 residues. Sorted-subset replicate PCR reactions contained approximately 190 ng DNA, corresponding to some 28,000 T cell genomes. Original processing methods: Sequence data from immunoSEQ were junction-only and lacked quality scores; consequently, filtering differed. Some clones are missing from TCRdb's copy, which holds only in-frame ones; the method was immunoSEQ multiplex PCR. V, J and clone size reflect that table, while D and trimming were determined from the DNA. This sample has roughly 2.2 million clones; more than 85% occur once, and the top ten carry about 0.41%.

This sequence was found in a man between 18 and 35 years old in good health. Some clones in this sample may be carry-over from other donors' samples. This rearrangement joins TRBV2 to TRBJ1-6; D call uncertain. The sequencing sample was made of naive CD4+ T cells from PBMCs. Noted subset: CD45RA+ positively selected. CDR3 sequence reads: CASKRVVRDSPLHF. The DNA of the CDR3 is TGTGCCAGCAAGAGGGTCGTTCGGGATTCACCCCTCCACTTT.